The T cell receptor beta chain described here comes from a study of human T cells and chemical hapten exposure. TCRdb re-called the RACE reads with MiXCR, one entry per CDR3 protein. The table includes some 330,000 distinct CDR3 sequences, 4.5% to 5.5% detected once. Noted time point: pre-sensitization, week 0. The treatment here: therapeutic diphenylcyclopropenone sensitization with weekly scalp DPC. V lost 5 bases and J lost 2; bases outside the gene matches: 4. This CDR3 is built from 15 residues. Germline CDR1 PRHDT, CDR2 FYEKMQ (reference sequence). Regarding the study as a whole: The number of TCRs above 1 in 1000 frequency did not change after DPC sensitization.

In its sample, this clonotype ranks as medium-sized. No antigen is known for it. The TCR sequence derives from a woman younger than 35 with alopecia areata. Some clones in this sample may be carry-over from other donors' samples. The sample was whole blood, taken in connection with sensitization to the hapten diphenylcyclopropenone (DPC). J is TRBJ2-7 and V is TRBV13, with TRBD1 matching 12 bases. The CDR3 here is CASSVGTGGTYEQYF. CDR3 nucleotide sequence: TGTGCCAGCAGCGTCGGGACAGGGGGCACCTACGAGCAGTACTTC.